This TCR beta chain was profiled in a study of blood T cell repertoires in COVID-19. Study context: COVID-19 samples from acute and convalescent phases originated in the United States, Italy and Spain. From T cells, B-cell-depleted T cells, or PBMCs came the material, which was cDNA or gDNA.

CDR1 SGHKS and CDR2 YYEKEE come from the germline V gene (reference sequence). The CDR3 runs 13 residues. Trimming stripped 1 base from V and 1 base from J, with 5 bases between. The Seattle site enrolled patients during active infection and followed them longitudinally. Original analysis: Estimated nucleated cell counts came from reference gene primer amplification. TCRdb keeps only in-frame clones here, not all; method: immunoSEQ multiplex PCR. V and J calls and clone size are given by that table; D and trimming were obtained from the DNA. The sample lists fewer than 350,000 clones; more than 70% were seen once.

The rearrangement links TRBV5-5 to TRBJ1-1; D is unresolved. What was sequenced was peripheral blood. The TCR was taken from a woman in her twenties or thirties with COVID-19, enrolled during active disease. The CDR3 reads CASSLQQNTEAFF. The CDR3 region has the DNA TGTGCCAGCAGCTTGCAACAGAACACTGAAGCTTTCTTT.